Below, 21 T cell receptor beta chains from the same sample are listed, as sequenced in a study of cytomegalovirus exposure and HLA in healthy donors. PCR involved 60 Vbeta and 13 Jbeta primers. Sequencing was performed with immunoSEQ multiplex PCR; in TCRdb, only in-frame clones are kept and a portion is missing. In the table there are about 70,000 clones, 74% of which are singletons. Sequences were obtained from PBMCs. The receptors stem from a human donor in good health.

This sequence joins TRBV9 and TRBJ2-2; TRBD2 agrees at 8 bases. Germline CDR1 is SGDLS and CDR2 is YYNGEE. V shed 4 bases and J 5 bases; nucleotides not matched to a gene: 10. The CDR3 is made up of 16 amino acids. CDR3 bases: TGTGCCAGCAGCACAGAAGGGACTAGGGTAACCGGGGAGCTGTTTTTT. Encoded protein: CASSTEGTRVTGELFF. Full variable domain (missing parts from reference TRBV9 and TRBJ2-2): DSGVTQTPKHLITATGQRVTLRCSPRSGDLSVYWYQQSLDQGLQFLIQYYNGEERAKGNILERFSAQQFPDLHSELNLSSLELGDSALYFCASSTEGTRVTGELFFGEGSRLTVL.

CDR3 protein: CASRSLTSQETQYF. CDR3 nucleotide sequence: TGCGCCAGCAGGTCTCTCACTTCCCAAGAGACCCAGTACTTC. The chain employs TRBV5-1 and TRBJ2-5; D uncertain. Trimming pared 5 bases from V and 1 base from J, leaving 12 bases between. From germline, CDR1 is SGHRS and CDR2 YFSETQ. The CDR3 contains 14 residues. Complete variable domain (other parts from reference TRBV5-1 and TRBJ2-5): KAGVTQTPRYLIKTRGQQVTLSCSPISGHRSVSWYQQTPGQGLQFLFEYFSETQRNKGNFPGRFSGRQFSNSRSEMNVSTLELGDSALYLCASRSLTSQETQYFGPGTRLLVL.

The V call is TRBV5-6, the J call TRBJ2-1, with 9 bases matching TRBD2. This CDR3 spans 16 amino acids. Trimming at V came to 3 bases and at J to 4 bases, leaving 8 bases not matched to a gene. CDR1 SGHDT and CDR2 YYEEEE come from the germline V gene. CDR3 bases: TGTGCCAGCAGCTCAAAACTAGCGGGCCATTACAATGAGCAGTTCTTC. Protein: CASSSKLAGHYNEQFF.

The gene calls are TRBV5-1 and TRBJ2-7; D gene ambiguous. The CDR3 extends over 17 amino acids. Trimming left V 3 bases short and J 0 bases short, with 19 bases between. Germline V gives CDR1 SGHRS, CDR2 YFSETQ. The CDR3 sequence is CASSSENRQRSSYEQYF. For the CDR3, the DNA is TGCGCCAGCAGCTCGGAAAATCGGCAGCGAAGCTCCTACGAGCAGTACTTC.

CDR3 in amino acids: CASSYVGDPYNEQFF. The CDR3 region has the DNA TGTGCCAGCAGTTACGTAGGAGACCCCTACAATGAGCAGTTCTTC. This chain joins TRBV6-5 and TRBJ2-1; D is unclear. The V gene's germline CDR1 is MNHEY and CDR2 SVGAGI. The V end was cut by 2 bases, the J end by 2 bases, with 10 bases between. The CDR3 is 15 residues long.

V gene TRBV25-1 combines with J gene TRBJ2-7, with TRBD1 as a possible D gene (6 bases). Germline CDR1 MGHDK, CDR2 SYGVNS. CDR3 size: 15 residues. Trimming removed 2 bases from V and 4 bases from J, with 15 bases in between. CDR3 bases: TGTGCCAGCAGTGAAACAGGTACGAGGGGGTACGAGCAGTACTTC. Its translation is CASSETGTRGYEQYF.

This clone occurred a few times. The rearrangement links TRBV5-1 to TRBJ2-1; 8 bases are a match to TRBD1. This CDR3 contains 15 residues. Germline lookup yields CDR1 SGHRS and CDR2 YFSETQ. The junction had 5 bases not matched to a gene; V was cut back by 0 bases and J by 6 bases. As DNA, the CDR3 is TGCGCCAGCAGCTTGGGGGGGACAGGAAGCAATGAGCAGTTCTTC. It translates to CASSLGGTGSNEQFF.

This clone was observed a handful of times. The rearrangement joins TRBV6-5 to TRBJ1-2, with D perhaps matching TRBD1 (6 bases). Germline values: CDR1 MNHEY, CDR2 SVGAGI. CDR3 length equals 13 residues. Trimming removed 10 bases at V and 3 bases at J, with 15 bases between. The CDR3 here is CATSSAGDYGYTF. Written as DNA, the CDR3 is TGTGCCACTTCCAGCGCAGGGGACTATGGCTACACCTTC.

The J gene is TRBJ2-5, the V gene TRBV5-4; 10 bases are shared with TRBD2. The CDR3 loop spans 16 amino acids. Germline CDR1 and CDR2: SGHNT and YYREEE (reference sequence). Germline trimming cut 2 bases from V and 5 bases from J; bases unmatched to any gene: 9. In DNA form, the CDR3 reads TGTGCCAGCAGCTTCGGACTAGCGGCAGTGGAGGAGACCCAGTACTTC. Encoded protein: CASSFGLAAVEETQYF.

The chain is built from TRBV5-1 and TRBJ2-1, with 10 bases aligning to TRBD2. From germline, CDR1 is SGHRS and CDR2 YFSETQ. The CDR3 runs 16 residues. Trimming cost V 8 bases and J 3 bases; bases outside gene matches: 11. CDR3 in DNA: TGCGCCAGTAGAATGCTAGCGGGAGCATACTACAATGAGCAGTTCTTC. Amino acids: CASRMLAGAYYNEQFF.

This chain links TRBV4-1 with TRBJ2-7; TRBD2 agrees at 8 bases. Trimming removed 1 base from V and 6 bases from J; junction bases left unmatched: 14. CDR1 and CDR2 from the germline V gene are MGHRA and YSYEKL. The CDR3 runs 17 residues. The CDR3 loop reads CASSQAPPGLGPREQYF. The CDR3 bases are TGCGCCAGCAGCCAAGCGCCACCGGGACTAGGCCCTCGCGAGCAGTACTTC.

This clone has only one observation. The V gene is TRBV9, the J gene TRBJ2-1; the match to TRBD2 covers 9 bases. Germline V CDR1 and CDR2: SGDLS, YYNGEE. The CDR3 has 18 amino acids. J was trimmed by 6 bases and V by 3 bases; bases with no gene match: 16. CDR3 sequence reads: CASSATSRASGISNEQFF. CDR3 coding DNA: TGTGCCAGCAGCGCGACGTCACGGGCTAGCGGGATATCCAATGAGCAGTTCTTC.

The chain has TRBV30 and TRBJ2-5; TRBD1 aligns across 10 bases. The DNA end is a closer match to TRBJ2-7, so the J assignment may be wrong. The CDR3 spans 15 residues. Germline CDR1 reads GTSNPN; CDR2 reads SVGIG (reference sequence). CDR3 nucleotides: TGTGCCTGGAGGGCCGGGACAGGGGCCTCCTACGAGCAGTACTTC. This codes for CAWRAGTGASYEQYF.

The chain couples TRBV27 to TRBJ2-5; TRBD2 matches at 7 bases. TRBJ2-7 explains the end of the DNA better; the J call may be wrong. The CDR3 has 15 amino acids. Germline V gene lookup returns CDR1 MNHEY and CDR2 SMNVEV (reference sequence). The CDR3 spells CASSPKRGDSYEQYF. The CDR3, as DNA: TGTGCCAGCAGTCCCAAACGGGGGGACTCCTACGAGCAGTACTTC.

The V call is TRBV14, the J call TRBJ2-4; unclear D gene. Looked up from germline, CDR1 is SGHDN and CDR2 is FVKESK. The CDR3 loop spans 12 amino acids. The V end was cut by 5 bases, the J end by 7 bases, with 9 bases between. This CDR3 reads CASSSSVNIQYF. The DNA for the CDR3 is TGTGCCAGCAGCTCCTCGGTTAACATTCAGTACTTC.

The rearrangement uses TRBV7-9 and TRBJ1-1; no firm D call. Trimming pared 3 bases from V and 1 base from J, leaving 6 bases between. This CDR3 has 13 residues. Per germline, CDR1 SEHNR and CDR2 FQNEAQ (reference sequence). The CDR3 region is CASSFQENTEAFF. The CDR3 DNA reads as TGTGCCAGCAGCTTTCAGGAGAACACTGAAGCTTTCTTT.

The chain is built from TRBV7-9 and TRBJ1-1; no clear D gene. Trimming shortened V by 5 bases and J by 4 bases, and 8 bases separated the two germline ends. The CDR3 length is 12 residues. The germline CDR1 and CDR2 sequences are SEHNR and FQNEAQ (reference sequence). The CDR3 sequence is CASSLPPTEAFF. Written as DNA, the CDR3 is TGTGCCAGCAGCCTTCCCCCCACTGAAGCTTTCTTT.

The chain is built from TRBV6-1 and TRBJ1-2; 7 bases fit TRBD1. With V trimmed by 6 bases and J by 7 bases, 5 bases remained unmatched. The germline CDR1 and CDR2 sequences are MNHNS and SASEGT. The CDR3 covers 12 residues. The CDR3 bases are TGTGCCAGCAGAGGACAGGCGCTTGGCTACACCTTC. Its protein is CASRGQALGYTF.

The chain has TRBV10-2 and TRBJ1-4, with a tentative D call TRBD1 (5 bases). The CDR3 extends over 15 amino acids. Trimming took 2 bases from V and 6 from J, leaving 13 bases between them. CDR1 WSHSY and CDR2 SAAADI come from the germline V gene. Here the CDR3 DNA reads TGCGCCAGCAGTGAGAGGCGGACATACGATGAAAAACTGTTTTTT. Translating gives CASSERRTYDEKLFF.

This clone was seen a handful of times. This chain connects TRBV18 to TRBJ1-2; D unclear. The CDR3 has 13 residues. The ends were cut back, 3 bases at V and 4 bases at J, with 9 bases in the middle. Germline V gene sequence: CDR1 KGHSH, CDR2 LQKENI. CDR3 nucleotides: TGTGCCAGCTCACCTTCCGAGGTCTATGGCTACACCTTC. The encoded protein is CASSPSEVYGYTF.

The V and J genes are TRBV6-5 and TRBJ1-4, with 9 bases matching TRBD1. With 7 bases clipped from V and 1 base from J, the junction kept 4 bases outside the gene matches. Germline lookup yields CDR1 MNHEY and CDR2 SVGAGI. The length of the CDR3 is 15 residues. The DNA of the CDR3 is TGTGCCAGCACTAGACAGGGGGGAACTAATGAAAAACTGTTTTTT. This sequence encodes CASTRQGGTNEKLFF.